The entry below gives a single TCR beta chain sequence along with its context. Original processing notes: Estimates of nucleated cell counts were drawn from the amplification of reference gene primers. Using immunoSEQ multiplex PCR, the repertoire was profiled, and TCRdb retains in-frame clones only, with some absent. The V and J calls and clone size were taken over from that table, and D and trimming were inferred from the DNA. Here the sample spans about 190,000 clones, more than 75% being singletons. This sample is drawn from a study of blood T cell repertoires in COVID-19. Across the study: Samples taken during acute and convalescent COVID-19 were collected in the United States, Italy and Spain. Nucleic acid was either cDNA or gDNA, and it came from T cells, B-cell-depleted T cells, or PBMCs.

Per the germline V gene, CDR1 is SNHLY and CDR2 is FYNNEI. With 7 bases removed from V and 8 bases from J, the gap between germline ends came to 15 bases. The CDR3 is 14 residues long. Sequenced: peripheral blood. This sequence joins TRBV2 and TRBJ1-6, with TRBD1 as a possible D gene (5 bases). The clonotype originates from a human donor in a cohort sampled during active COVID-19. CDR3 loop: CASILLGADSPLHF. The CDR3 bases are TGTGCCAGCATCCTGTTAGGGGCGGATTCACCCCTCCACTTT.